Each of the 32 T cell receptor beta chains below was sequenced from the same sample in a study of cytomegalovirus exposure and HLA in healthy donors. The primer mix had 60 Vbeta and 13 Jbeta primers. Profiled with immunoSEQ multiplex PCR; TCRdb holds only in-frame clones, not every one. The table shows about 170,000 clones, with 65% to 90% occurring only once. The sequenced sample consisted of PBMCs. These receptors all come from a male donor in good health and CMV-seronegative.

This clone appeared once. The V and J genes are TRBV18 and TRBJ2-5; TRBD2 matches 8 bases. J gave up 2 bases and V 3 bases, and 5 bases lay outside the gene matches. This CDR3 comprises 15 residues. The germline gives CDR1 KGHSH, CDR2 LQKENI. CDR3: CASSPPAGGQETQYF. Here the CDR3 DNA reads TGTGCCAGCTCACCCCCTGCGGGGGGTCAAGAGACCCAGTACTTC. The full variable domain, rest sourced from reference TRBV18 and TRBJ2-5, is NAGVMQNPRHLVRRRGQEARLRCSPMKGHSHVYWYRQLPEEGLKFMVYLQKENIIDESGMPKERFSAEFPKEGPSILRIQQVVRGDSAAYFCASSPPAGGQETQYFGPGTRLLVL.

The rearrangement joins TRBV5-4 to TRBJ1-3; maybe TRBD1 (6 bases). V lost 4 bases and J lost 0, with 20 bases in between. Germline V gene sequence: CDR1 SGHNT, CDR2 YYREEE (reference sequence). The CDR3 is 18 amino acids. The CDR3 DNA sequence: TGTGCCAGCAGCCATGACAGGCCCGCTATTATCTCTGGAAACACCATATATTTT. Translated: CASSHDRPAIISGNTIYF.

The CDR3 DNA sequence: TGTGCCAGCAGTCGAGGGGGAAACTACAATGAGCAGTTCTTC. This codes for CASSRGGNYNEQFF. This sequence joins TRBV11-3 and TRBJ2-1, with D possibly matching TRBD1 (6 bases). Trimming removed 6 bases from V and 3 bases from J, with 12 bases in between. Germline V lookup: CDR1 SGHNT, CDR2 YENEEA. This CDR3 region has 14 residues.

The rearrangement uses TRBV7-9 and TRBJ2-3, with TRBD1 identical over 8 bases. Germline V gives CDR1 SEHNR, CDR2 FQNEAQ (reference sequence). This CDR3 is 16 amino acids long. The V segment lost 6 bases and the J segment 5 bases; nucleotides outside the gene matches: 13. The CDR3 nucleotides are TGTGCCAGCAGTCGAAATTGGGCCAGGGGGCAAGATACGCAGTATTTT. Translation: CASSRNWARGQDTQYF.

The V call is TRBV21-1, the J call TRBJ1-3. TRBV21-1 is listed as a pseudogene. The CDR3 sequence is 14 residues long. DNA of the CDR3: TGTGCCAGCAGCAGAGGGATCTCTGGAAACACCATATATTTT. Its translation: CASSRGISGNTIYF.

As DNA, the CDR3 is TGCGCCAGCAGCTTGGATCTTGAAAAACTGTTTTTT. Translation: CASSLDLEKLFF. The chain joins TRBV5-1 to TRBJ1-4, with D uncertain. The CDR3 is 12 residues long. Germline assignment: CDR1 SGHRS and CDR2 YFSETQ. The V gene lost 0 bases and the J gene lost 7 bases, with 4 bases spanning the gap.

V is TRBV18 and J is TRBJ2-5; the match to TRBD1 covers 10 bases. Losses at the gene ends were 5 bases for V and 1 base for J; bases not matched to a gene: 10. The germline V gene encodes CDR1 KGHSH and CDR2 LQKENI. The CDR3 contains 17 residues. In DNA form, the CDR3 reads TGTGCCAGCTCATCCGACCGGGACAGGGGAATCCAAGAGACCCAGTACTTC. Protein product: CASSSDRDRGIQETQYF. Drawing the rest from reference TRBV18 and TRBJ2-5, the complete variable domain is NAGVMQNPRHLVRRRGQEARLRCSPMKGHSHVYWYRQLPEEGLKFMVYLQKENIIDESGMPKERFSAEFPKEGPSILRIQQVVRGDSAAYFCASSSDRDRGIQETQYFGPGTRLLVL.

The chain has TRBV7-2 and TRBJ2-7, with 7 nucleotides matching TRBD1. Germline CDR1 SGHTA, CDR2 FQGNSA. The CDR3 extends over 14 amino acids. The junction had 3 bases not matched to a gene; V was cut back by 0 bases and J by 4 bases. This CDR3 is CASSLAGQSYEQYF. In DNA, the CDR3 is TGTGCCAGCAGCTTAGCGGGACAGAGTTACGAGCAGTACTTC.

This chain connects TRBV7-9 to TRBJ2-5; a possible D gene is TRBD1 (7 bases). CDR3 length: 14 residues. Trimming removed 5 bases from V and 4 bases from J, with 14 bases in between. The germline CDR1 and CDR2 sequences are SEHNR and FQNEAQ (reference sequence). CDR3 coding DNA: TGTGCCAGCAGCGCGCGGGACAGCCGAGAGACCCAGTACTTC. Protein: CASSARDSRETQYF.

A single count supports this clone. The CDR3 DNA reads as TGCAGCGTTGAAGGGGGGAGGGAACGGTTCGGCTACACCTTC. This sequence encodes CSVEGGRERFGYTF. The rearrangement links TRBV29-1 to TRBJ1-2, with TRBD1 as a possible D gene (5 bases). The CDR3 extends over 14 amino acids. Germline V gives CDR1 SQVTM, CDR2 ANQGSEA. Trimming removed 1 base from V and 8 bases from J, with 17 bases in between.

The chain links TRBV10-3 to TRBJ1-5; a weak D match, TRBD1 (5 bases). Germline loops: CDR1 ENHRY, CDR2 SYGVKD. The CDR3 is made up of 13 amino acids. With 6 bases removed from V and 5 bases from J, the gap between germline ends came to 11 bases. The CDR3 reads CAIRGEEDQPQHF. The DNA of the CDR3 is TGTGCCATCAGGGGGGAGGAAGATCAGCCCCAGCATTTT.

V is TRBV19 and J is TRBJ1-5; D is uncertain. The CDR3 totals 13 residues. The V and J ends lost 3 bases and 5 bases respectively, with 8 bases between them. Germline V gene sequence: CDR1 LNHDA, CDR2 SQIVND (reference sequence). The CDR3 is CASSISFDQPQHF. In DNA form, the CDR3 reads TGTGCCAGTAGTATTTCATTTGATCAGCCCCAGCATTTT.

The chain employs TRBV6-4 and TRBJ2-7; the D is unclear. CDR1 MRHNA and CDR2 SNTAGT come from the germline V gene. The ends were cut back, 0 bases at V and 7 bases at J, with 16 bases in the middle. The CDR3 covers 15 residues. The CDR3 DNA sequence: TGTGCCAGCAGTGACTCTGCAGAAGTGCCCGGGGAGCAGTACTTC. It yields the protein CASSDSAEVPGEQYF.

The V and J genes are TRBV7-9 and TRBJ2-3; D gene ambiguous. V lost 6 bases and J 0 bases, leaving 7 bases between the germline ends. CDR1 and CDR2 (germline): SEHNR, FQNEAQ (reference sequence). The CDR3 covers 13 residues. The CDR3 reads CASRYRSTDTQYF. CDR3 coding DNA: TGTGCCAGCAGGTACAGAAGCACAGATACGCAGTATTTT.

This CDR3 reads CASSYSFDRAAFF. CDR3 DNA sequence: TGTGCCAGCAGTTACTCCTTCGACAGGGCGGCTTTCTTT. This chain connects TRBV6-5 to TRBJ1-1; 7 bases agree with TRBD1. The germline V gene has CDR1 MNHEY and CDR2 SVGAGI. The CDR3 covers 13 residues. J gave up 11 bases and V 0 bases, and 6 bases lay outside the gene matches.

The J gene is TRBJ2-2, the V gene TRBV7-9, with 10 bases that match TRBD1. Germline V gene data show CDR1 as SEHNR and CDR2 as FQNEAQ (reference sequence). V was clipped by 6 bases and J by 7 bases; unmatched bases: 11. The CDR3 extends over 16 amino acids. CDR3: CASSYTGTGVFGELFF. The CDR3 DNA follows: TGTGCCAGCAGTTATACCGGGACAGGGGTTTTCGGGGAGCTGTTTTTT.

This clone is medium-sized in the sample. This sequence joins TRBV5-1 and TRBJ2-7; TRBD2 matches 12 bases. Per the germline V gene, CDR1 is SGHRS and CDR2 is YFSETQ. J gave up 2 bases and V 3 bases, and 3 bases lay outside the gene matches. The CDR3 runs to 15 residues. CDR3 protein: CASSWTSGVTYEQYF. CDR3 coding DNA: TGCGCCAGCAGCTGGACTAGCGGGGTGACCTACGAGCAGTACTTC.

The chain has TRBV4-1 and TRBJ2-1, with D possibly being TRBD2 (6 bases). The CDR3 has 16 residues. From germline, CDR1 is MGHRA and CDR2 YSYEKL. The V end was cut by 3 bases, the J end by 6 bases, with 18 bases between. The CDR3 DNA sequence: TGCGCCAGCAGCCAGGGGGTGGCTAGCGTGGGCAATGAGCAGTTCTTC. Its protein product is CASSQGVASVGNEQFF.

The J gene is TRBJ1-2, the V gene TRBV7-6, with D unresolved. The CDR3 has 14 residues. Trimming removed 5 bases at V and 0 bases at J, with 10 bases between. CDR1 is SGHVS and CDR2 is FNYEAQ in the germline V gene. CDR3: CASSPIDSNYGYTF. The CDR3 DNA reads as TGTGCCAGCAGCCCCATAGACTCTAACTATGGCTACACCTTC.

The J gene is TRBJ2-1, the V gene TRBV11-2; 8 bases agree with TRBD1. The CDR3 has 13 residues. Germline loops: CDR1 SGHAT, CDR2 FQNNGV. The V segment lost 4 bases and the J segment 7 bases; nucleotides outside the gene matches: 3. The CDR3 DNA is TGTGCCAGCAGCTCCGACAGGGGAAATGAGCAGTTCTTC. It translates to CASSSDRGNEQFF.

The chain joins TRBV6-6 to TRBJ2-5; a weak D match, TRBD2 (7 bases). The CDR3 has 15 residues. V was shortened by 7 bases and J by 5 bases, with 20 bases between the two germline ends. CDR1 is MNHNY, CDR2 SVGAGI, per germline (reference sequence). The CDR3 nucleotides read TGTGCCAGCACTTCCGTGGCGGGGGCTCGCGAGACCCAGTACTTC. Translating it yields CASTSVAGARETQYF.

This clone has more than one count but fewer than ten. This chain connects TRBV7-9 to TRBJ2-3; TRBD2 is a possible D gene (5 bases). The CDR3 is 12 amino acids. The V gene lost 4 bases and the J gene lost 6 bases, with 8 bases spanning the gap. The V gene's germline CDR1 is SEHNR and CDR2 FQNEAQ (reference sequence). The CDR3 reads CASSYPGDTQYF. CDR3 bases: TGTGCCAGCAGCTACCCGGGGGATACGCAGTATTTT.

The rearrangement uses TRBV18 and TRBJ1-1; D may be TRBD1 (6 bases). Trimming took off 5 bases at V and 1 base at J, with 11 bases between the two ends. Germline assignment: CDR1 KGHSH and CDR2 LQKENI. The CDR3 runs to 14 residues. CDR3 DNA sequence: TGTGCCAGCTCAATCGGACAGAGGAACACTGAAGCTTTCTTT. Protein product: CASSIGQRNTEAFF. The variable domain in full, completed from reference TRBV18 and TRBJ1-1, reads NAGVMQNPRHLVRRRGQEARLRCSPMKGHSHVYWYRQLPEEGLKFMVYLQKENIIDESGMPKERFSAEFPKEGPSILRIQQVVRGDSAAYFCASSIGQRNTEAFFGQGTRLTVV.

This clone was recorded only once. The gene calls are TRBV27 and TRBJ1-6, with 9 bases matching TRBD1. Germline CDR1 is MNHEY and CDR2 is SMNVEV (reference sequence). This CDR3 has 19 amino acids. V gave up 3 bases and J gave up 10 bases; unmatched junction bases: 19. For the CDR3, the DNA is TGTGCCAGCAGTTTCACCGGGACAGGGTGGGCACCTACGAAGTCACCCCTCCACTTT. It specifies CASSFTGTGWAPTKSPLHF.

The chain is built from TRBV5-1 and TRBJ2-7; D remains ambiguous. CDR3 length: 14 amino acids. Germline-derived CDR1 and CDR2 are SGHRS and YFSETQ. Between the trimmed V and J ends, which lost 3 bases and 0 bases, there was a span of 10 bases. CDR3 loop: CASSYQATSYEQYF. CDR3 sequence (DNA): TGCGCCAGCAGCTACCAAGCCACCTCCTACGAGCAGTACTTC.

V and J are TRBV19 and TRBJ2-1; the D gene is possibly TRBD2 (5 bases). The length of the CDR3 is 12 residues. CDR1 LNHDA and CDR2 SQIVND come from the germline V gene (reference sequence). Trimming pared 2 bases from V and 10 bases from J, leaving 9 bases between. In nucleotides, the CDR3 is TGTGCCAGTAGTATATCTAGCAGGGAGCAGTTCTTC. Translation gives CASSISSREQFF.

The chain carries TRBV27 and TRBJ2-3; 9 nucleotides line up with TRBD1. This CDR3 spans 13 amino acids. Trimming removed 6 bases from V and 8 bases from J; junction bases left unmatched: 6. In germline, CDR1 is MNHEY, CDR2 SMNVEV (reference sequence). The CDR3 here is CASSQRDRATQYF. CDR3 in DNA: TGTGCCAGCAGCCAACGGGACAGGGCTACGCAGTATTTT.

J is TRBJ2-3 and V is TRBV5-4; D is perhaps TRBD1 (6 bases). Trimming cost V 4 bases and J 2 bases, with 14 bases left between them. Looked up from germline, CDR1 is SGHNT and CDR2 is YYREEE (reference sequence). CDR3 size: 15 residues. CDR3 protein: CASSPKQGNTDTQYF. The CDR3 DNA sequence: TGTGCCAGCAGCCCAAAACAGGGAAACACAGATACGCAGTATTTT.

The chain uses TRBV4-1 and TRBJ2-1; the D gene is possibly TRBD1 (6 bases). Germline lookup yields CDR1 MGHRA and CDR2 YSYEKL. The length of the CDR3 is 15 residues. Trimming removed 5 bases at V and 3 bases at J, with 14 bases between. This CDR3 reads CASSYRVGLYNEQFF. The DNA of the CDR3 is TGCGCCAGCAGCTACAGGGTGGGGCTCTACAATGAGCAGTTCTTC.

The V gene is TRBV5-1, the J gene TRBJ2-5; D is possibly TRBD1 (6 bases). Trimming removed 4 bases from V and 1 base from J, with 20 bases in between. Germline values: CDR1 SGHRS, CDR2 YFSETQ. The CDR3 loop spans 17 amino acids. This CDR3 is CASSMSWRQVIQETQYF. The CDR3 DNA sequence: TGCGCCAGCAGCATGTCATGGAGACAGGTTATCCAAGAGACCCAGTACTTC.

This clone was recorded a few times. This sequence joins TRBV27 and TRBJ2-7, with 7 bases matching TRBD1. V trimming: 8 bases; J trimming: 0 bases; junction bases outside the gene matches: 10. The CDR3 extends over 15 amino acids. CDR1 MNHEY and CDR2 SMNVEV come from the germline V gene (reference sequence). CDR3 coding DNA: TGTGCCAGCGCCCTAGAACAGGGGTTCTCCTACGAGCAGTACTTC. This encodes CASALEQGFSYEQYF.

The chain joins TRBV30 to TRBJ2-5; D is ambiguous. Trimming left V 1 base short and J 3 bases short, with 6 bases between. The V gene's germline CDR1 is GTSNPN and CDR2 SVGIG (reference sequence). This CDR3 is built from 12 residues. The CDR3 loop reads CAWSARKETQYF. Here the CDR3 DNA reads TGTGCCTGGAGTGCCAGGAAAGAGACCCAGTACTTC.